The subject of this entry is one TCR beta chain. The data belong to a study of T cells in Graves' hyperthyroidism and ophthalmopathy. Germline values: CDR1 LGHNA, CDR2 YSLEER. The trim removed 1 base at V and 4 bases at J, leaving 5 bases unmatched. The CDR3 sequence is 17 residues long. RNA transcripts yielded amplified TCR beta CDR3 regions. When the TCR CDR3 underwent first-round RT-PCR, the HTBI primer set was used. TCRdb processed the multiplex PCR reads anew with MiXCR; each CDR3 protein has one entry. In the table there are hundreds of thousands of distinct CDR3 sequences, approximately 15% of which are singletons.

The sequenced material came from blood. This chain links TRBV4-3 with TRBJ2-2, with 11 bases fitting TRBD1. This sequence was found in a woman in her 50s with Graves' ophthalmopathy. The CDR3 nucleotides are TGCGCCAGCAGCCAAGCCCACGGGACAGGGGGCACCGGGGAGCTGTTTTTT. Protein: CASSQAHGTGGTGELFF.